Presented here are 32 T cell receptor beta chains from one specimen sequenced in a study of cytomegalovirus exposure and HLA in healthy donors. In the PCR, 60 Vbeta and 13 Jbeta primers were used. The method was immunoSEQ multiplex PCR; TCRdb's version includes in-frame clones alone and lacks a portion of them. The sample has more than 75,000 clones, roughly 79% seen once. The specimen sequenced was PBMCs. These receptors came from a woman in her forties in good health and CMV-seronegative.

There are a few counts of this clone. The chain employs TRBV29-1 and TRBJ1-4; maybe TRBD1 (5 bases). Germline CDR1 SQVTM, CDR2 ANQGSEA. This CDR3 is 13 amino acids long. V lost 6 bases and J 1 base, leaving 9 bases between the germline ends. DNA for the CDR3: TGCAGCGTGGGGGGGAGAACTAATGAAAAACTGTTTTTT. As protein: CSVGGRTNEKLFF.

The rearrangement links TRBV5-1 to TRBJ1-1; perhaps TRBD1 as D (6 bases). V lost 4 bases to trimming and J lost 4 bases, with 20 bases between them. The V gene's germline CDR1 is SGHRS and CDR2 YFSETQ. This CDR3 is built from 16 residues. CDR3 protein: CASSIGQRQGRTEAFF. Written as DNA, the CDR3 is TGCGCCAGCAGCATTGGACAGCGCCAGGGACGCACTGAAGCTTTCTTT.

The rearrangement joins TRBV5-1 to TRBJ1-1, with D unresolved. Deletions cut 0 bases from V and 6 bases from J, with 15 bases between. The CDR3 is 15 amino acids. The germline V gene has CDR1 SGHRS and CDR2 YFSETQ. The CDR3 nucleotides read TGCGCCAGCAGCTTGGAGACGGGAGGAGTTTCTGAAGCTTTCTTT. It specifies CASSLETGGVSEAFF. Variable domain in full (rest from reference TRBV5-1 and TRBJ1-1): KAGVTQTPRYLIKTRGQQVTLSCSPISGHRSVSWYQQTPGQGLQFLFEYFSETQRNKGNFPGRFSGRQFSNSRSEMNVSTLELGDSALYLCASSLETGGVSEAFFGQGTRLTVV.

The gene calls are TRBV9 and TRBJ2-3; TRBD2 aligns across 7 bases. Germline CDR1 and CDR2: SGDLS and YYNGEE. The CDR3 extends over 15 amino acids. Unmatched junction bases numbered 5, after V lost 1 base and J lost 3 bases. CDR3 amino acids: CASSVKGGGTDTQYF. The CDR3 DNA follows: TGTGCCAGCAGCGTAAAGGGCGGGGGAACAGATACGCAGTATTTT.

The chain carries TRBV6-5 and TRBJ1-2; 9 bases match TRBD1. V was pared by 4 bases and J by 6 bases, with 9 bases of the junction left unmatched. The CDR3 has 15 amino acids. CDR1 is MNHEY and CDR2 is SVGAGI in the germline V gene. CDR3 bases: TGTGCCAGCAGTTCCCCCCGGACAGGGGTGGATGGCTACACCTTC. This encodes CASSSPRTGVDGYTF.

The J gene is TRBJ2-7, the V gene TRBV29-1, with TRBD1 matching over 8 bases. The trim removed 5 bases at V and 7 bases at J, leaving 7 bases unmatched. CDR1 and CDR2 (germline): SQVTM, ANQGSEA. The CDR3 length is 12 residues. The CDR3 DNA reads TGCAGCGTTCGGACAGGGTTGGTGGAGCAGTACTTC. Amino acid sequence: CSVRTGLVEQYF.

This clone was counted a few times. The rearrangement uses TRBV4-1 and TRBJ1-1; TRBD1 aligns across 8 bases. This CDR3 is 17 amino acids long. V was pared by 0 bases and J by 0 bases, with 6 bases of the junction left unmatched. Germline CDR1 is MGHRA and CDR2 is YSYEKL. The CDR3, as DNA: TGCGCCAGCAGCCAAGATGTGGCAGGGGGCTTGAACACTGAAGCTTTCTTT. This translates into CASSQDVAGGLNTEAFF.

This chain joins TRBV27 and TRBJ2-2; tentative D call: TRBD2 (5 bases). From germline, CDR1 is MNHEY and CDR2 SMNVEV (reference sequence). The CDR3 is made up of 15 amino acids. Trimming left V 5 bases short and J 5 bases short, with 15 bases between. The CDR3 reads CASSRSGSLTGELFF. In DNA, the CDR3 is TGTGCCAGCAGTCGCTCGGGGTCTTTAACCGGGGAGCTGTTTTTT.

Only a few counts were recorded for this clone. The gene calls are TRBV7-6 and TRBJ2-7; 7 nucleotides line up with TRBD1. V dropped 4 bases and J dropped 5; count of bases not matched to a gene: 11. Germline V gene data show CDR1 as SGHVS and CDR2 as FNYEAQ. This CDR3 spans 15 amino acids. DNA of the CDR3: TGTGCCAGCAGCTCCGTCAGAAACAGGGGCCACGAGCAGTACTTC. Its protein is CASSSVRNRGHEQYF.

The chain uses TRBV29-1 and TRBJ1-1, with a weak D call TRBD1 (6 bases). Deletions cut 6 bases from V and 7 bases from J, with 15 bases between. CDR3 length: 12 amino acids. Germline-derived CDR1 and CDR2 are SQVTM and ANQGSEA. The CDR3 sequence: CSVAGTDSEAFF. In DNA form, the CDR3 reads TGCAGCGTCGCCGGGACGGACAGTGAAGCTTTCTTT.

This chain links TRBV7-2 with TRBJ1-2; TRBD1 matches at 8 bases. V was pared by 4 bases and J by 8 bases, with 9 bases of the junction left unmatched. Germline V gives CDR1 SGHTA, CDR2 FQGNSA. The CDR3 is 14 amino acids. The CDR3 reads CASSSRARGLGYTF. The CDR3, as DNA: TGTGCCAGCAGCTCCAGGGCCAGGGGGCTCGGCTACACCTTC.

V usage is TRBV7-2 and J usage is TRBJ2-7; 9 bases agree with TRBD1. CDR3 length: 14 residues. The germline V gene has CDR1 SGHTA and CDR2 FQGNSA. V was pared by 5 bases and J by 4 bases, with 6 bases of the junction left unmatched. The CDR3 loop is CASSPEGQGYEQYF. CDR3 nucleotide sequence: TGTGCCAGCAGCCCAGAGGGACAGGGATACGAGCAGTACTTC.

Details on this clone: One end of the junction is discordant with germline, which a read error may explain. The chain couples TRBV6-6 to TRBJ1-5, with D maybe TRBD1 (6 bases). The CDR3 runs 15 residues. Germline V lookup: CDR1 MNHNY, CDR2 SVGAGI (reference sequence). The CDR3 region has the DNA TGTGCCAGCAGTTACTCATTCACAGGGAACCAGCCCCAGAATTTT. Its translation is CASSYSFTGNQPQNF.

The chain has TRBV27 and TRBJ1-5; possible D gene TRBD1, 5 bases. This CDR3 contains 15 residues. Germline V CDR1 and CDR2: MNHEY, SMNVEV (reference sequence). Trimming shortened V by 5 bases and J by 5 bases, and 16 bases separated the two germline ends. The CDR3: CASSAGTRRDQPQHF. In DNA, the CDR3 is TGTGCCAGCAGTGCCGGGACTCGCCGCGATCAGCCCCAGCATTTT.

CDR3 protein: CASSMSSRGYTEAFF. The CDR3 DNA reads as TGTGCCAGTAGTATGTCCTCCAGGGGATACACTGAAGCTTTCTTT. V usage is TRBV19 and J usage is TRBJ1-1, with D perhaps TRBD1 (6 bases). Germline CDR1 reads LNHDA; CDR2 reads SQIVND (reference sequence). CDR3 length: 15 amino acids. Trimming stripped 3 bases from V and 3 bases from J, with 14 bases between. Full variable domain (remainder filled in from reference TRBV19 and TRBJ1-1): DGGITQSPKYLFRKEGQNVTLSCEQNLNHDAMYWYRQDPGQGLRLIYYSQIVNDFQKGDIAEGYSVSREKKESFPLTVTSAQKNPTAFYLCASSMSSRGYTEAFFGQGTRLTVV.

This clone was seen once. The chain combines TRBV5-1 with TRBJ2-1; D is uncertain. The CDR3 is 14 residues long. V lost 2 bases to trimming and J lost 9 bases, with 15 bases between them. In germline, CDR1 is SGHRS, CDR2 YFSETQ. The CDR3 DNA reads TGCGCCAGCAGCTTCGCCGGGTTCGATGCTGAGCAGTTCTTC. The encoded protein is CASSFAGFDAEQFF.

This chain links TRBV5-4 with TRBJ2-7; 7 bases are shared with TRBD1. The CDR3 extends over 13 amino acids. With V trimmed by 1 base and J by 3 bases, 1 base remained unmatched. Germline-derived CDR1 and CDR2 are SGHNT and YYREEE (reference sequence). The CDR3 is CASSLRQGYEQYF. In nucleotides, the CDR3 is TGTGCCAGCAGCTTGAGACAGGGCTACGAGCAGTACTTC.

The chain carries TRBV10-3 and TRBJ1-4; 9 positions match TRBD1. Germline loops: CDR1 ENHRY, CDR2 SYGVKD. CDR3 length: 13 residues. Trimming at V came to 5 bases and at J to 7 bases, leaving 2 bases not matched to a gene. The CDR3 spells CAISPTGGEKLFF. The CDR3 DNA follows: TGTGCCATCAGTCCGACAGGGGGTGAAAAACTGTTTTTT.

As for this clone: An end of the junction does not agree with germline; a read error may underlie this. The chain recombines TRBV19 with TRBJ1-4, with no clear D. CDR1 and CDR2 from the germline V gene are LNHDA and SQIVND (reference sequence). The CDR3 has 11 residues. CDR3 DNA sequence: TGTGCCAGTAGTATTTCCTGGCTGCAGGTTTTT. Its protein product is CASSISWLQVF.

This chain uses TRBV7-2 with TRBJ2-1, with 8 positions matching TRBD2. Germline CDR1 reads SGHTA; CDR2 reads FQGNSA. Unmatched junction bases numbered 4, after V lost 5 bases and J lost 4 bases. The CDR3 consists of 14 residues. DNA for the CDR3: TGTGCCAGCAGCGTACTAGCGGAGTACAATGAGCAGTTCTTC. Its protein is CASSVLAEYNEQFF.

The chain links TRBV14 to TRBJ2-5; tentative D call: TRBD1 (5 bases). This CDR3 spans 15 amino acids. Germline V gene sequence: CDR1 SGHDN, CDR2 FVKESK. Trimming removed 2 bases from V and 1 base from J, with 11 bases in between. This CDR3 is CASSQLFTGQETQYF. The CDR3 DNA reads as TGTGCCAGCAGCCAACTCTTTACAGGCCAAGAGACCCAGTACTTC.

The chain has TRBV7-2 and TRBJ1-2, with D possibly TRBD1 on 6 matching bases. CDR3 length: 13 residues. Germline CDR1 reads SGHTA; CDR2 reads FQGNSA. V lost 5 bases to trimming and J lost 7 bases, with 14 bases between them. DNA for the CDR3: TGTGCCAGCAGCCAAAGACAGGTTGTTGGCTACACCTTC. This sequence encodes CASSQRQVVGYTF.

V usage is TRBV5-1 and J usage is TRBJ1-1; D unclear. The CDR3 has 17 amino acids. CDR1 and CDR2 (germline): SGHRS, YFSETQ. Trimming cost V 1 base and J 0 bases, with 16 bases left between them. The DNA of the CDR3 is TGCGCCAGCAGCTTGAGTGGCGGAAATGGCATGAACACTGAAGCTTTCTTT. Translating it yields CASSLSGGNGMNTEAFF. The full variable domain, completed using reference TRBV5-1 and TRBJ1-1, is KAGVTQTPRYLIKTRGQQVTLSCSPISGHRSVSWYQQTPGQGLQFLFEYFSETQRNKGNFPGRFSGRQFSNSRSEMNVSTLELGDSALYLCASSLSGGNGMNTEAFFGQGTRLTVV.

J is TRBJ1-6 and V is TRBV4-2; a possible D gene is TRBD1 (5 bases). Trimming shortened V by 1 base and J by 10 bases, and 14 bases separated the two germline ends. CDR1 is LGHNA, CDR2 YNFKEQ, per germline. This CDR3 contains 15 residues. In DNA, the CDR3 is TGTGCCAGCAGCCAAGGTGGGGCAGGGCGATCACCCCTCCACTTT. Translating gives CASSQGGAGRSPLHF.

The chain is built from TRBV5-8 and TRBJ2-3, with unresolved D. From germline, CDR1 is SGHTS and CDR2 YDEGEE. The V end was cut by 2 bases, the J end by 6 bases, with 13 bases between. This CDR3 comprises 14 residues. This CDR3 reads CASSFTLNGDTQYF. The CDR3 coding sequence is TGTGCCAGCAGCTTCACACTCAACGGGGATACGCAGTATTTT.

This chain uses TRBV6-5 with TRBJ1-5, with 8 positions matching TRBD1. CDR3 length: 14 residues. Germline CDR1 MNHEY, CDR2 SVGAGI. Trimming at V came to 7 bases and at J to 0 bases, leaving 2 bases not matched to a gene. The DNA of the CDR3 is TGTGCCAGCATCCAGGGGGCTAGCAATCAGCCCCAGCATTTT. Amino acids: CASIQGASNQPQHF.

This chain uses TRBV4-1 with TRBJ2-7; 8 positions match TRBD2. V was clipped by 1 base and J by 5 bases; unmatched bases: 10. The CDR3 sequence is 16 residues long. Germline loops: CDR1 MGHRA, CDR2 YSYEKL. The CDR3 loop is CASSQGHSGGTDEQYF. In DNA, the CDR3 is TGCGCCAGCAGCCAAGGACATTCGGGAGGGACGGACGAGCAGTACTTC.

This sequence joins TRBV19 and TRBJ2-7, with D perhaps matching TRBD2 (5 bases). Trimming stripped 7 bases from V and 2 bases from J, with 15 bases between. Per the germline V gene, CDR1 is LNHDA and CDR2 is SQIVND (reference sequence). The CDR3 consists of 14 residues. The DNA for the CDR3 is TGTGCCAGTAAGGAGGACCGTGGAACCTACGAGCAGTACTTC. Translation gives CASKEDRGTYEQYF.

The chain employs TRBV6-5 and TRBJ1-1, with 7 positions matching TRBD1. V lost 4 bases, J lost 3 bases, and 8 bases stayed unmatched. This CDR3 region has 15 residues. In germline, CDR1 is MNHEY, CDR2 SVGAGI. The CDR3 region has the DNA TGTGCCAGCAGTTCAAGGGGGCTGGGGGACACTGAAGCTTTCTTT. It encodes CASSSRGLGDTEAFF.

This clone was counted at least ten times. The chain joins TRBV19 to TRBJ2-3; 7 positions agree with TRBD2. Losses at the gene ends were 0 bases for V and 1 base for J; bases not matched to a gene: 7. From germline, CDR1 is LNHDA and CDR2 SQIVND (reference sequence). The CDR3 is 17 amino acids. The CDR3 sequence: CASSIDSSAGGTDTQYF. CDR3 nucleotide sequence: TGTGCCAGTAGTATAGATTCGTCGGCGGGGGGCACAGATACGCAGTATTTT.

CDR3 sequence reads: CASSYTGENQPQHF. DNA of the CDR3: TGTGCCAGCAGTTATACAGGGGAAAATCAGCCCCAGCATTTT. The J gene is TRBJ1-5, the V gene TRBV6-5; 7 nucleotides align to TRBD1. V shed 3 bases, J shed 4 bases, and the junction held 3 bases outside the gene matches. The CDR3 sequence is 14 residues long. From germline, CDR1 is MNHEY and CDR2 SVGAGI.

This clone appeared once. The CDR3 loop reads CASSPSGSSYNEQFF. The CDR3, as DNA: TGTGCCAGCAGTCCTAGCGGGAGCTCCTACAATGAGCAGTTCTTC. This chain links TRBV9 with TRBJ2-1, with 10 bases identical to TRBD2. Germline lookup yields CDR1 SGDLS and CDR2 YYNGEE. This CDR3 comprises 15 residues. V gave up 5 bases and J gave up 0 bases; unmatched junction bases: 2.